This TCR beta chain comes out of a study of CD8 T cells in ankylosing spondylitis. Points from the study as a whole: Disease-linked clones were found to be CD8+ and relatively rare in peripheral blood. Characteristic of ankylosing spondylitis blood, it appeared, was a TCR beta motif comprising eight highly homologous variants.

Trimming left V 6 bases short and J 5 bases short, with 12 bases between. This CDR3 has 13 residues. Per the germline V gene, CDR1 is KGHDR and CDR2 is SFDVKD. In its sample, this clonotype was seen many times. Its antigen remains unknown. TCRdb passed the 5' RACE reads through MiXCR, listing each CDR3 protein once. The table lists around 150,000 distinct CDR3 sequences, roughly a third of them singletons. The chain combines TRBV24-1 with TRBJ2-5; D ambiguous. The source material was synovial fluid, either unsorted or a sorted T cell fraction (not recorded which). The clonotype originates from a male donor with ankylosing spondylitis. CDR3 loop: CATSTSVGETQYF. The CDR3 DNA reads as TGTGCCACCAGTACAAGCGTCGGGGAGACCCAGTACTTC.